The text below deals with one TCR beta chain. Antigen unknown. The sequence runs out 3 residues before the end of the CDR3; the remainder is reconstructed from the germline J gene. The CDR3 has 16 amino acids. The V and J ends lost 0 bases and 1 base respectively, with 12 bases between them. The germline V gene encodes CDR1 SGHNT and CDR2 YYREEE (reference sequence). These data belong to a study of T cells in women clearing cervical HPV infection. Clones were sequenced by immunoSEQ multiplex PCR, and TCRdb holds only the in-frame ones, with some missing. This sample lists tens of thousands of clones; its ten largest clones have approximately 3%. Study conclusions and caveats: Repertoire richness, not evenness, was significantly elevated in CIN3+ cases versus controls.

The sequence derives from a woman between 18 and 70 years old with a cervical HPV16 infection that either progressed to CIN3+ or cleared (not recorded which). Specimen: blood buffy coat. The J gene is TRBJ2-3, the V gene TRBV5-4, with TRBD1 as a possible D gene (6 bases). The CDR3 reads CASSLGPPGGTDTQYF. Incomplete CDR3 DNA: TGTGCCAGCAGCTTGGGACCTCCAGGGGGCACAGATACG.